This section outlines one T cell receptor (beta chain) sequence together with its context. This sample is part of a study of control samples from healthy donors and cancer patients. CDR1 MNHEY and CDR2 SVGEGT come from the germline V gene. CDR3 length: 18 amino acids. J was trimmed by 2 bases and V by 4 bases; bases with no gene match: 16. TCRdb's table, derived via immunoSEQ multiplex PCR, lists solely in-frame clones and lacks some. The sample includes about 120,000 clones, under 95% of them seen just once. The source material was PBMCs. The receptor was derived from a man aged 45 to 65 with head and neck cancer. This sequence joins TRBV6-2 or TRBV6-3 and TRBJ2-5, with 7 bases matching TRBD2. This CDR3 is CASSSRVTGGGPQETQYF. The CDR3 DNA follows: TGTGCCAGCAGTTCCCGCGTGACTGGCGGGGGACCGCAAGAGACCCAGTACTTC.